This T cell receptor beta chain was sequenced in a study of T cell changes during pregnancy in multiple sclerosis (dated by TCRdb to the late 2010s). For the study in its entirety: In women with multiple sclerosis, the researchers looked at how the T cell repertoire shifted as pregnancy progressed.

Receptor amplification or capture employed the immunoSEQ multiplex PCR assay. In its TCRdb copy, this immuneACCESS table keeps in-frame sequences only and misses some clones. Where compared with another copy, unresolved V genes explain less than half of these, and the others have no known cause. Present in this sample are some 93,000 clones, 85% to 95% of which were seen just once. The ten largest clones capture 2% to 2.5% of the sample. As to this clone: This clone's antigen is unknown. No base quality values were provided; no much bigger clone lies one nucleotide off.

V lost 7 bases and J lost 4 bases; the stretch between them is 12 bases long. Counted from cysteine to phenylalanine, this CDR3 has 13 amino acids. The retained sequence is limited to the CDR3, 39 bases, with the frame set at the first base. Via the germline V gene, CDR1 is SNHLY and CDR2 FYNNEI. The chain uses TRBV2 and TRBJ2-3; a tentative D call is TRBD2 (5 bases match). This TCR was recovered from a female donor with multiple sclerosis, enrolled in a pregnancy study. Source: peripheral blood, taken after pregnancy. The CDR3 reads as follows: CASNTLAADTQYF. DNA sequence: TGTGCCAGCAATACTCTAGCAGCAGATACGCAGTATTTT.